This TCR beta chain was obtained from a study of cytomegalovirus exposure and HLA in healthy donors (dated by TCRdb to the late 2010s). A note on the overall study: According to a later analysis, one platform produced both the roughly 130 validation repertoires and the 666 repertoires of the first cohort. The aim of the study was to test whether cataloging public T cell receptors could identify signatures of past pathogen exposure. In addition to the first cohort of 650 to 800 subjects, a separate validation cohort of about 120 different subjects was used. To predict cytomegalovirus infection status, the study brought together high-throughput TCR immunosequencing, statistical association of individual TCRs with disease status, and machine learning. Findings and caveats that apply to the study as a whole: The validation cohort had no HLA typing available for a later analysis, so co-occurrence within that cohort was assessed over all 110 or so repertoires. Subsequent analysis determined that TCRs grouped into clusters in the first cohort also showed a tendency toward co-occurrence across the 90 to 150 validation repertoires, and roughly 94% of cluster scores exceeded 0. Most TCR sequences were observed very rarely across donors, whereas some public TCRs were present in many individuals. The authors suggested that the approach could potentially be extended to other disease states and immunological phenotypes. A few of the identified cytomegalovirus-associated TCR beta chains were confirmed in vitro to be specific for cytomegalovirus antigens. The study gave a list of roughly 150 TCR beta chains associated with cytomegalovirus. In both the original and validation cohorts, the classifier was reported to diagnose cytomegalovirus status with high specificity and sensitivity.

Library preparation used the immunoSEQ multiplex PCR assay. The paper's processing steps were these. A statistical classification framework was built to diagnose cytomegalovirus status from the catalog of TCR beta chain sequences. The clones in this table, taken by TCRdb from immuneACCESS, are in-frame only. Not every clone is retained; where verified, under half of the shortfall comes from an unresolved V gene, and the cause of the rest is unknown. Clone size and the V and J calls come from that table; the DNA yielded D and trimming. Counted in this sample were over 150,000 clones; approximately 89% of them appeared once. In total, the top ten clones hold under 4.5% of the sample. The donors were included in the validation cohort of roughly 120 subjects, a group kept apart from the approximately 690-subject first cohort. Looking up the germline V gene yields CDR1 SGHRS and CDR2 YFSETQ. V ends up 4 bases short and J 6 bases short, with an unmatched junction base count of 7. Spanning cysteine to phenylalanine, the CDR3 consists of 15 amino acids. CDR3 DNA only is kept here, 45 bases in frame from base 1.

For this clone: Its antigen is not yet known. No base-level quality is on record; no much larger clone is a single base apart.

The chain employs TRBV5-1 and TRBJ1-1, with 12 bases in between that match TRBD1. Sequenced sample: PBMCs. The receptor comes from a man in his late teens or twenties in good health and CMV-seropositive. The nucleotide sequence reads TGCGCCAGCAGCAAGGGACAGGGGGCAACCGCTGAAGCTTTCTTT. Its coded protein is CASSKGQGATAEAFF.